Below, 21 T cell receptor beta chains from the same sample are listed, as sequenced in a study of shared clonotypes between healthy human individuals. Profiled with immunoSEQ multiplex PCR; TCRdb holds only in-frame clones, not every one. The profile shows under 600,000 clones, approximately 94% of them singletons. Source material: naive CD4+ T cells sorted from blood. The subset was: CD45RA+ positively selected. All receptors come from a woman aged 30 to 39 in good health.

This chain links TRBV7-6 with TRBJ2-7; D possibly corresponds to TRBD1 (5 bases). From germline, CDR1 is SGHVS and CDR2 FNYEAQ. The CDR3 extends over 15 amino acids. V gave up 1 base and J gave up 2 bases, with 12 bases separating them. CDR3 protein: CASSLDEEQAYEQYF. The DNA for the CDR3 is TGTGCCAGCAGCTTAGATGAGGAACAGGCCTACGAGCAGTACTTC.

This rearrangement joins TRBV10-3 to TRBJ2-2, with 11 positions matching TRBD1. Germline CDR1 ENHRY, CDR2 SYGVKD. The CDR3 is made up of 15 amino acids. V trimming: 5 bases; J trimming: 7 bases; junction bases outside the gene matches: 6. Here the CDR3 DNA reads TGTGCCATCAGTTTAGGGACAGGGGGTCTCGGGGAGCTGTTTTTT. The encoded protein is CAISLGTGGLGELFF.

The chain recombines TRBV6-5 with TRBJ1-5; D ambiguous. The CDR3 sequence is 13 residues long. Trimming pared 0 bases from V and 7 bases from J, leaving 7 bases between. Germline CDR1 is MNHEY and CDR2 is SVGAGI. CDR3 nucleotides: TGTGCCAGCAGTTACTCTCCCGGGCAGCCCCAGCATTTT. Protein sequence: CASSYSPGQPQHF.

V usage is TRBV2 and J usage is TRBJ2-7; D not certain. There are 15 residues in the CDR3. V lost 7 bases and J 0 bases, leaving 16 bases between the germline ends. CDR1 SNHLY and CDR2 FYNNEI come from the germline V gene. The CDR3 nucleotides are TGTGCCAGCACTAACCTGGACGGCAGCTCCTACGAGCAGTACTTC. Protein sequence: CASTNLDGSSYEQYF.

The chain combines TRBV7-9 with TRBJ1-4, with D hard to call. Germline V gives CDR1 SEHNR, CDR2 FQNEAQ (reference sequence). The V gene lost 1 base and the J gene lost 3 bases, with 9 bases spanning the gap. This CDR3 contains 15 residues. In nucleotides, the CDR3 is TGTGCCAGCAGCTTAGTGGCCGGATCTAATGAAAAACTGTTTTTT. Encoded protein: CASSLVAGSNEKLFF. Filled out from reference TRBV7-9 and TRBJ1-4, the complete variable domain reads DTGVSQNPRHKITKRGQNVTFRCDPISEHNRLYWYRQTLGQGPEFLTYFQNEAQLEKSRLLSDRFSAERPKGSFSTLEIQRTEQGDSAMYLCASSLVAGSNEKLFFGSGTQLSVL.

The chain carries TRBV6-1 and TRBJ1-1; D is unclear. Germline V CDR1 and CDR2: MNHNS, SASEGT. This CDR3 contains 14 residues. V was trimmed by 6 bases and J by 1 base, leaving 12 bases between them. CDR3 DNA sequence: TGTGCCAGCAGGGTCAGAAATCAGAACACTGAAGCTTTCTTT. This codes for CASRVRNQNTEAFF.

As regards this clone: Other DNA sequences within the sample encode an identical CDR3. This sequence joins TRBV19 and TRBJ1-2; a possible D gene is TRBD1 (5 bases). CDR1 is LNHDA and CDR2 is SQIVND in the germline V gene (reference sequence). CDR3 size: 16 residues. V was shortened by 1 base and J by 0 bases, with 12 bases between the two germline ends. The CDR3 is CASSIGDSWANYGYTF. CDR3 in DNA: TGTGCCAGTAGTATAGGCGACAGTTGGGCTAACTATGGCTACACCTTC.

This clone was recorded only once. J is TRBJ2-7 and V is TRBV9; 11 positions agree with TRBD2. Looked up from germline, CDR1 is SGDLS and CDR2 is YYNGEE. With V trimmed by 4 bases and J by 5 bases, 11 bases remained unmatched. This CDR3 is built from 16 residues. The CDR3 sequence: CASSPKTSGMIHEQYF. CDR3 in DNA: TGTGCCAGCAGCCCGAAGACTAGCGGGATGATCCACGAGCAGTACTTC.

The chain joins TRBV28 to TRBJ2-7; D unresolved. The V gene lost 5 bases and the J gene lost 2 bases, with 10 bases spanning the gap. The CDR3 is 13 amino acids. Germline V CDR1 and CDR2: MDHEN, SYDVKM. The CDR3: CASSRTPTYEQYF. The CDR3 bases are TGTGCCAGCAGTCGGACGCCGACCTACGAGCAGTACTTC.

The J gene is TRBJ2-1, the V gene TRBV27; D may be TRBD1 (5 bases). The germline V gene has CDR1 MNHEY and CDR2 SMNVEV (reference sequence). V lost 6 bases and J lost 0, with 12 bases in between. This CDR3 is 15 amino acids long. The CDR3 sequence: CASRIADSSYNEQFF. The CDR3 DNA sequence: TGTGCCAGCAGGATAGCAGACAGCTCCTACAATGAGCAGTTCTTC.

The gene calls are TRBV28 and TRBJ1-2, with 7 nucleotides matching TRBD1. The CDR3 extends over 13 amino acids. Germline CDR1 reads MDHEN; CDR2 reads SYDVKM. The V gene end was trimmed by 5 bases and the J gene end by 7 bases; junction bases not matched to a gene: 7. The CDR3 reads CASSNRGDSGYTF. In DNA form, the CDR3 reads TGTGCCAGCAGTAACAGGGGTGATTCTGGCTACACCTTC.

This chain's CDR3 is CASSESQGIGPQHF. In DNA form, the CDR3 reads TGTGCCAGCAGTGAATCCCAGGGCATAGGGCCCCAGCATTTT. The chain carries TRBV6-1 and TRBJ1-5, with TRBD1 as a possible D gene (5 bases). V was clipped by 2 bases and J by 9 bases, with 14 bases between them. This CDR3 is built from 14 residues. Germline V gene lookup returns CDR1 MNHNS and CDR2 SASEGT.

The chain couples TRBV4-1 to TRBJ2-3; a weak D match, TRBD1 (6 bases). V was cut by 0 bases and J by 1 base, with 8 bases left in between. The germline V gene has CDR1 MGHRA and CDR2 YSYEKL. This CDR3 spans 15 amino acids. CDR3 region: CASSQEQGRTDTQYF. CDR3 sequence (DNA): TGCGCCAGCAGCCAAGAACAGGGTCGCACAGATACGCAGTATTTT.

The chain employs TRBV7-9 and TRBJ2-3; TRBD2 matches 12 bases. This CDR3 is built from 14 residues. V shed 10 bases, J shed 3 bases, and the junction held 5 bases outside the gene matches. Germline CDR1 is SEHNR and CDR2 is FQNEAQ (reference sequence). The CDR3, as DNA: TGTGCCACTAAGACTAGCGGGAGAACAGATACGCAGTATTTT. It encodes CATKTSGRTDTQYF.

The chain recombines TRBV5-1 with TRBJ1-1; D gene uncertain. Germline lookup yields CDR1 SGHRS and CDR2 YFSETQ. V gave up 0 bases and J gave up 4 bases, with 13 bases separating them. This CDR3 is built from 15 residues. DNA for the CDR3: TGCGCCAGCAGCTTGGATCCCGCCTCGGGCACTGAAGCTTTCTTT. It translates to CASSLDPASGTEAFF. Looking up the rest from reference TRBV5-1 and TRBJ1-1 gives the full variable domain: KAGVTQTPRYLIKTRGQQVTLSCSPISGHRSVSWYQQTPGQGLQFLFEYFSETQRNKGNFPGRFSGRQFSNSRSEMNVSTLELGDSALYLCASSLDPASGTEAFFGQGTRLTVV.

The J gene is TRBJ2-1, the V gene TRBV27; TRBD1 agrees at 7 bases. This CDR3 has 18 amino acids. Unmatched junction bases numbered 18, after V lost 7 bases and J lost 3 bases. The germline V gene has CDR1 MNHEY and CDR2 SMNVEV (reference sequence). CDR3 in amino acids: CASTLGTDPAGGYNEQFF. Written as DNA, the CDR3 is TGTGCCAGCACCCTAGGGACAGATCCAGCTGGTGGCTACAATGAGCAGTTCTTC.

This sequence joins TRBV5-6 and TRBJ1-2; D perhaps matches TRBD1 (6 bases). Germline V CDR1 and CDR2: SGHDT, YYEEEE. The CDR3 has 17 residues. V was shortened by 7 bases and J by 1 base, with 23 bases between the two germline ends. The CDR3 is CASSLQGQFWVNYGYTF. The CDR3 DNA follows: TGTGCCAGCTCCCTCCAAGGACAGTTCTGGGTTAACTATGGCTACACCTTC. Full variable domain (remainder filled in from reference TRBV5-6 and TRBJ1-2): DAGVTQSPTHLIKTRGQQVTLRCSPKSGHDTVSWYQQALGQGPQFIFQYYEEEERQRGNFPDRFSGHQFPNYSSELNVNALLLGDSALYLCASSLQGQFWVNYGYTFGSGTRLTVV.

The chain is built from TRBV4-2 and TRBJ2-2, with 12 bases identical to TRBD2. The junction had 7 bases not matched to a gene; V was cut back by 3 bases and J by 5 bases. This CDR3 spans 17 amino acids. Germline V CDR1 and CDR2: LGHNA, YNFKEQ. The chain's CDR3 is CASSHSSGREGTGELFF. In DNA form, the CDR3 reads TGTGCCAGCAGCCATTCTAGCGGGAGGGAGGGGACCGGGGAGCTGTTTTTT.

This clone was recorded a few times. The chain recombines TRBV28 with TRBJ1-2; no definite D call. CDR1 is MDHEN and CDR2 is SYDVKM in the germline V gene. The ends were cut back, 4 bases at V and 4 bases at J, with 7 bases in the middle. The CDR3 has 12 residues. CDR3 DNA sequence: TGTGCCAGCAGTTATGGAGTCTATGGCTACACCTTC. This encodes CASSYGVYGYTF.

The rearrangement links TRBV4-1 to TRBJ2-2; D is perhaps TRBD1 (7 bases). The CDR3 contains 16 residues. Trimming took 0 bases from V and 3 from J, leaving 11 bases between them. Germline V gives CDR1 MGHRA, CDR2 YSYEKL. CDR3 DNA sequence: TGCGCCAGCAGCCAAGATGACAGGGAGGACACCGGGGAGCTGTTTTTT. Protein: CASSQDDREDTGELFF.

CDR3 DNA sequence: TGTGCCAGCAGACCCCCCGGGCCCCCTCACTACGAGCAGTACTTC. Residues: CASRPPGPPHYEQYF. The chain couples TRBV6-5 to TRBJ2-7; no clear D gene. This CDR3 region has 15 residues. Trimming left V 6 bases short and J 3 bases short, with 18 bases between. Germline CDR1 and CDR2: MNHEY and SVGAGI.